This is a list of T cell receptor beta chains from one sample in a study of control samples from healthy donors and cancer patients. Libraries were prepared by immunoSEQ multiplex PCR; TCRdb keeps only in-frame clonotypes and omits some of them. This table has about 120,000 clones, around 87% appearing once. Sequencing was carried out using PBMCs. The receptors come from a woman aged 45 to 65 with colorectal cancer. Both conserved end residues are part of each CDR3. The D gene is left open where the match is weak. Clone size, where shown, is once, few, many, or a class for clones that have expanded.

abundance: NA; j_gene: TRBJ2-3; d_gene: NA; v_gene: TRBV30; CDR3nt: TGTGCCTCAGGACAGCTAAGCACAGATACGCAGTATTTT; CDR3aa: CASGQLSTDTQYF
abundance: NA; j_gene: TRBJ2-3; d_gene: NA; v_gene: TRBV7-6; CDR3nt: TGTGCCAGCAGCCGACAGGGCACAGATACGCAGTATTTT; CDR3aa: CASSRQGTDTQYF
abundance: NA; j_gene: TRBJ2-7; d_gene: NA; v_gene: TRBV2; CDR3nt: TGTGCCAGCAGCGCCCAGACTAGAAGCGAGCAGTACTTC; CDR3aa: CASSAQTRSEQYF
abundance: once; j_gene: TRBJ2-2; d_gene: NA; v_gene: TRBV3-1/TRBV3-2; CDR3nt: TGTGCCAGCAGCCAAGAAGCTGGCGGGGAGCTGTTTTTT; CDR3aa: CASSQEAGGELFF
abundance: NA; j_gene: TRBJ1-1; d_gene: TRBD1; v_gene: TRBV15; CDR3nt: TGTGCCACCAGCGAGCAGGGACAGATGAACACTGAAGCTTTCTTT; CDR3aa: CATSEQGQMNTEAFF
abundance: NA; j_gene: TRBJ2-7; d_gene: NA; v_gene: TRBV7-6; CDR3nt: TGTGCCAGCAGCCCCCAGGTTTGGGGGAGTGGGTACGAGCAGTACTTC; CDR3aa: CASSPQVWGSGYEQYF
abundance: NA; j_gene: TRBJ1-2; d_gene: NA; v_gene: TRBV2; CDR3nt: TGTGCCAGCAGTCTTTTTGCCGGCTATGGCTACACCTTC; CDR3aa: CASSLFAGYGYTF
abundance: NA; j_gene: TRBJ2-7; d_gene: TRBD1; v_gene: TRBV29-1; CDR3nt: TGCAGCGTCGGGGACAGGGGGACCTACGAGCAGTACTTC; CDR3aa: CSVGDRGTYEQYF
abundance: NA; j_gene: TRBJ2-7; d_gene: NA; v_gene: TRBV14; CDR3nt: TGTGCCAGCAGCCAAGCTCTCTACCGCGAGCAGTACTTC; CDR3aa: CASSQALYREQYF
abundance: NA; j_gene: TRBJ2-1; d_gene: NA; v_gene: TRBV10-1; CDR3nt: TGCGCCAGCAGTGAGTCGAGGCAGGGCAATGAGCAGTTCTTC; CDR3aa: CASSESRQGNEQFF
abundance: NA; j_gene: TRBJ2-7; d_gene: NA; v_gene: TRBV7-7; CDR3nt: TGTGCTAGCAGCTTAGATAATAGCGCCTACGAGCAGTACTTC; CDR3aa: CASSLDNSAYEQYF
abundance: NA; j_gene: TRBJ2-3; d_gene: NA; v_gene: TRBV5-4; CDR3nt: TGTGCCAGCAGCTGGAGGACAACCGGCACAGATACGCAGTATTTT; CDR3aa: CASSWRTTGTDTQYF
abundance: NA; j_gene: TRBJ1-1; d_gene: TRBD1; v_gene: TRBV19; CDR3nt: TGTGCCAGTAGTATAGGTTTAGGACAGGGGAACACTGAAGCTTTCTTT; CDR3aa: CASSIGLGQGNTEAFF
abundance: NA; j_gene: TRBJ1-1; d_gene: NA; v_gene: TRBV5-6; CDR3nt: TGTGCCAGCAGCGCGTCGACTCGAGGAAACACTGAAGCTTTCTTT; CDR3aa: CASSASTRGNTEAFF
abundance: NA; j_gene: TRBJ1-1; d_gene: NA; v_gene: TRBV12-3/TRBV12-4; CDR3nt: TGTGCCAGCACCCAAGGGAACACTGAAGCTTTCTTT; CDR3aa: CASTQGNTEAFF
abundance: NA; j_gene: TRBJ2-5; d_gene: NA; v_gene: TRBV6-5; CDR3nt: TGTGCCAGCACCCGGACAGTCCAAGAGACCCAGTACTTC; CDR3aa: CASTRTVQETQYF
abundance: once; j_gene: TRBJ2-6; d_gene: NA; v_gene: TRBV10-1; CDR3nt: TGCGCCAGCAGTGCCTCGAAGCCGTCTGGGGCCAACGTCCTGACTTTC; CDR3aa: CASSASKPSGANVLTF
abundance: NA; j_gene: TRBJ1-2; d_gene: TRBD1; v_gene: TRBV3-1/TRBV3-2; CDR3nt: TGTGCCAGCAGACCGGGACAGGGCGGTCCCTGGTACGGCTACACCTTC; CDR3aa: CASRPGQGGPWYGYTF
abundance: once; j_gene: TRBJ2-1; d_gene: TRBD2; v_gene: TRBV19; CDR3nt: TGTGCCAGTAGGACTAGCGCTAACTACAATGAGCAGTTCTTC; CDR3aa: CASRTSANYNEQFF
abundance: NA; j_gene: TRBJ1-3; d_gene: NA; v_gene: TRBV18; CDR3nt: TGTGCCAGCTCACCACGGGGGAACTCTGGAAACACCATATATTTT; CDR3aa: CASSPRGNSGNTIYF
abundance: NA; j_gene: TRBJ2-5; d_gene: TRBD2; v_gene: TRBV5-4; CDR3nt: TGTGCCAGCAGCTTGCCTAGCGGGGGGGCGGAAGAGACCCAGTACTTC; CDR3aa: CASSLPSGGAEETQYF
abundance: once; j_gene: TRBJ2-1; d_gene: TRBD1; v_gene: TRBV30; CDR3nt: TGTGCCTGGACTTACTTGGACAGGGTCAATGAGCAGTTCTTC; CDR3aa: CAWTYLDRVNEQFF
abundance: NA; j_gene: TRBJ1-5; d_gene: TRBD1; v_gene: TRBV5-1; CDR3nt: TGCGCCAGCAGCCCGGGACAGGGAGATCAGCCCCAGCATTTT; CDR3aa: CASSPGQGDQPQHF
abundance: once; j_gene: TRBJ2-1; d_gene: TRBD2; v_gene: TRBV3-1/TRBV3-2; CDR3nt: TGTGCCAGCAGCCAAGAGTACGGCGGGGGGTACAATGAGCAGTTCTTC; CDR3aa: CASSQEYGGGYNEQFF
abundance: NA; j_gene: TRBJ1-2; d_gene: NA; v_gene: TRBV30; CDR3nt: TGTGCCTGGCGCCCCGGCAGGGGCCTTGTCGTCCGCTATGGCTACACCTTC; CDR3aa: CAWRPGRGLVVRYGYTF
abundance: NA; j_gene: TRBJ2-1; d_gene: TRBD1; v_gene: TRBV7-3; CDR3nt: TGTGCCAGCAGCTTACACGGACAGGGGGCGGGCAATGAGCAGTTCTTC; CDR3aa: CASSLHGQGAGNEQFF
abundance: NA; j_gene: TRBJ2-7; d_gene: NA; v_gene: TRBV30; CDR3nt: TGTGCCTGGAGTGTAAACACGGCCTACGAGCAGTACTTC; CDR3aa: CAWSVNTAYEQYF
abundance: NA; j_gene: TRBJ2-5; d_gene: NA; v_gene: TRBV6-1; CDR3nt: TGTGCCAGCAGTGAAGCAACGGGGAGGAAAGAGACCCAGTACTTC; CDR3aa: CASSEATGRKETQYF
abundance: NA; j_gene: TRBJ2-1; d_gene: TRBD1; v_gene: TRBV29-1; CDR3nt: TGCAGCGTTGCCGGGACAGGGAACAATGAGCAGTTCTTC; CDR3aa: CSVAGTGNNEQFF
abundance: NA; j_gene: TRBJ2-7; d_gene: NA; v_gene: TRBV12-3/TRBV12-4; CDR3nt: TGTGCCACCGGGGGATCCTCCTACGAGCAGTACTTC; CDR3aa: CATGGSSYEQYF